Listed below are T cell receptor beta chains from one sample, sequenced in a study of T cell changes during pregnancy in multiple sclerosis. The repertoire was sequenced with immunoSEQ multiplex PCR; TCRdb's copy has only in-frame clones and lacks some. The sample includes over 80,000 clones, 90% seen only once; the top ten take around 0.8%. This material consisted of peripheral blood, taken in the second trimester of pregnancy. The receptors here all came from a female donor in good health, enrolled as a control in a pregnancy study. Each CDR3 is given with its conserved first and last residue. A D gene is named only where the DNA matches it firmly. Size is omitted from some rows. Given values are once, few, many or a class for expanded clones.

TRBD2	NA	TRBV19	TRBJ2-7	CASSIRGGPYEQYF	TGTGCCAGTAGTATAAGGGGAGGGCCCTACGAGCAGTACTTC
NA	NA	TRBV5-6	TRBJ2-2	CASRLSLNTGELFF	TGTGCCAGCAGACTTTCTCTGAACACCGGGGAGCTGTTTTTT
NA	NA	TRBV15	TRBJ2-1	CATSIFTGTYNEQFF	TGTGCCACCAGCATCTTCACCGGGACTTACAATGAGCAGTTCTTC
TRBD1	NA	TRBV19	TRBJ1-6	CASSVVSGQGNSPLHF	TGTGCCAGTAGTGTCGTATCGGGACAGGGGAATTCACCCCTCCACTTT
NA	NA	TRBV6-1	TRBJ2-3	CASSEPGLYTGGRTDTQYF	TGTGCCAGCAGTGAACCGGGACTGTACACGGGCGGTCGCACAGATACGCAGTATTTT
TRBD1	NA	TRBV11-2	TRBJ1-1	CASSLEEGAEAFF	TGTGCCAGCAGCTTAGAGGAGGGGGCGGAAGCTTTCTTT
NA	NA	TRBV5-4	TRBJ2-1	CATSRVDNEQFF	TGTGCCACCTCGCGGGTCGACAATGAGCAGTTCTTC
NA	NA	TRBV5-1	TRBJ2-7	CASSLVWQGGSEQYF	TGCGCCAGCAGCTTGGTGTGGCAGGGTGGAAGCGAGCAGTACTTC
TRBD1	NA	TRBV5-5	TRBJ1-1	CASSPGTGGDTEAFF	TGTGCCAGCAGCCCGGGGACAGGGGGTGACACTGAAGCTTTCTTT
NA	NA	TRBV7-2	TRBJ1-1	CASSLDAGLTEAFF	TGTGCCAGCAGCTTAGATGCGGGGCTCACTGAAGCTTTCTTT
TRBD1	once	TRBV12-5	TRBJ1-1	CASGTQGVNTEAFF	TGTGCTAGTGGTACACAGGGGGTCAACACTGAAGCTTTCTTT
TRBD1	NA	TRBV6-5	TRBJ2-7	CASRGQGLQSYEQYF	TGTGCCAGCAGGGGACAGGGGTTGCAGTCCTACGAGCAGTACTTC
TRBD1	once	TRBV5-6	TRBJ1-4	CASSFIRGLEEKLFF	TGTGCCAGCAGCTTTATCAGGGGGCTAGAGGAAAAACTGTTTTTT
NA	once	TRBV6-1	TRBJ1-1	CASSSGSRRFEAFF	TGTGCCAGCAGCAGCGGGAGCAGGAGATTTGAAGCTTTCTTT
TRBD1	NA	TRBV4-3	TRBJ1-2	CASSQEGQVNYGYTF	TGCGCCAGCAGCCAAGAGGGACAGGTTAACTATGGCTACACCTTC
TRBD1	NA	TRBV30	TRBJ1-5	CAWSVVTGGNQPQHF	TGTGCCTGGAGTGTAGTGACAGGGGGGAATCAGCCCCAGCATTTT
NA	NA	TRBV7-2	TRBJ1-5	CASSLAPPGTDPSNQPQHF	TGTGCCAGCAGCTTAGCCCCTCCAGGAACAGACCCTAGCAATCAGCCCCAGCATTTT
NA	NA	TRBV27	TRBJ2-1	CASSSRYRGRSYNEQFF	TGTGCCAGCAGTTCCCGCTACCGGGGGAGATCCTACAATGAGCAGTTCTTC
NA	NA	TRBV27	TRBJ2-6	CASRSGGSDGANVLTF	TGTGCCAGCAGATCGGGGGGCTCGGACGGGGCCAACGTCCTGACTTTC
TRBD2	once	TRBV6-1	TRBJ2-7	CASSEGLAGAHEQYF	TGTGCCAGCAGTGAAGGGCTAGCGGGAGCCCACGAGCAGTACTTC
NA	NA	TRBV28	TRBJ2-7	CASSLVGQGSRYEQYF	TGTGCCAGCAGTTTGGTCGGGCAGGGGAGCCGCTACGAGCAGTACTTC
NA	NA	TRBV18	TRBJ1-2	CASSPKGNEYGYTF	TGTGCCAGCTCACCAAAGGGGAATGAATATGGCTACACCTTC
TRBD1	NA	TRBV27	TRBJ1-4	CASSGQGAAEEKLFF	TGTGCCAGCAGCGGGCAGGGGGCAGCGGAGGAAAAACTGTTTTTT
TRBD1	NA	TRBV9	TRBJ1-3	CASSARYPDRVDTIYF	TGTGCCAGCAGCGCCAGGTACCCGGACAGGGTAGACACCATATATTTT
TRBD1	NA	TRBV5-5	TRBJ1-2	CASSSYPQGKRDGYTF	TGTGCCAGCAGCTCATACCCACAGGGGAAGAGGGATGGCTACACCTTC
TRBD2	NA	TRBV6-4	TRBJ2-1	CASSDSGLADEQFF	TGTGCCAGCAGTGACTCCGGACTAGCTGATGAGCAGTTCTTC
NA	NA	TRBV9	TRBJ1-1	CASSVGTVNTEAFF	TGTGCCAGCAGCGTAGGGACAGTGAACACTGAAGCTTTCTTT
TRBD2	NA	TRBV6-7	TRBJ2-7	CASSYSMMLLAGLYEQYF	TGTGCCAGCAGTTACTCGATGATGCTCCTAGCGGGACTCTACGAGCAGTACTTC
NA	NA	TRBV6-5	TRBJ2-5	CASTQGANQETQYF	TGTGCCAGCACCCAAGGGGCGAACCAAGAGACCCAGTACTTC
TRBD1	NA	TRBV28	TRBJ1-5	CASSRNGTGDSSQPQHF	TGTGCCAGCAGCCGAAATGGGACAGGGGATAGCAGTCAGCCCCAGCATTTT
NA	NA	TRBV10-3	TRBJ2-1	CAIMRTGNSYNEQFF	TGTGCCATCATGAGGACTGGAAACTCCTACAATGAGCAGTTCTTC